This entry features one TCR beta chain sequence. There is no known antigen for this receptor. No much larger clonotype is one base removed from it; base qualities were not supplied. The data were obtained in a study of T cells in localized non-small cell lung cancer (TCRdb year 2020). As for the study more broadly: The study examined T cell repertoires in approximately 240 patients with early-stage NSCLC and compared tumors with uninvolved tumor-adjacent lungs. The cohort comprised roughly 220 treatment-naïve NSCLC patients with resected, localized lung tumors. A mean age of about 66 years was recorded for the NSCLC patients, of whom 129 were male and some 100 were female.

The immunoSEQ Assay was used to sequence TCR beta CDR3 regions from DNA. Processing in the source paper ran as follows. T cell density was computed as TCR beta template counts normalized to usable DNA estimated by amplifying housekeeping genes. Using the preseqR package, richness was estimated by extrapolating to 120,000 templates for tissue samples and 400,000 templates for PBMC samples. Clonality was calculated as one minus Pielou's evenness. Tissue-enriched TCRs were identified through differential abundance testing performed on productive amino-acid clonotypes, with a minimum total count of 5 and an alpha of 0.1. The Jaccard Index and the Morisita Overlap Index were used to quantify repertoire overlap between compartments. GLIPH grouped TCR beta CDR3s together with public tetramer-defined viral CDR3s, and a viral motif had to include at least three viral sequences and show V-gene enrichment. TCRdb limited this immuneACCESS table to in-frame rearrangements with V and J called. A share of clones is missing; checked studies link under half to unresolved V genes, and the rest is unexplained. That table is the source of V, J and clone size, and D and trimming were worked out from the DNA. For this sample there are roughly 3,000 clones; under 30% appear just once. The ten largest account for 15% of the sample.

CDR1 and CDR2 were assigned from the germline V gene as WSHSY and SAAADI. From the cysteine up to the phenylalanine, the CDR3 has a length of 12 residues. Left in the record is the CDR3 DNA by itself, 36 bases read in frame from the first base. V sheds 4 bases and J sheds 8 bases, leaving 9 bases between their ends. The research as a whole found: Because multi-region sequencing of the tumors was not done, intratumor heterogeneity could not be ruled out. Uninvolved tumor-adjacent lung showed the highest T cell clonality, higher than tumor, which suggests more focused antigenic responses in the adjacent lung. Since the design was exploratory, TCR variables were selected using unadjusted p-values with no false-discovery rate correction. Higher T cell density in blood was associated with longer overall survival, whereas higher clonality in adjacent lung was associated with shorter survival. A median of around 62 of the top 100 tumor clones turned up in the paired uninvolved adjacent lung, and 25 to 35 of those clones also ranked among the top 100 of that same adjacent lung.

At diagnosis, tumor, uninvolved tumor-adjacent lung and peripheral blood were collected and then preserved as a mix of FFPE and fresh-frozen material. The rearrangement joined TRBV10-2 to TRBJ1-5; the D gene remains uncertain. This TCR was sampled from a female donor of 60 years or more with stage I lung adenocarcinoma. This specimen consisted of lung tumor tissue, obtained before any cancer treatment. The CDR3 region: CASSVSREPQHF. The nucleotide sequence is TGCGCCAGCAGTGTTAGTCGGGAGCCCCAGCATTTT.